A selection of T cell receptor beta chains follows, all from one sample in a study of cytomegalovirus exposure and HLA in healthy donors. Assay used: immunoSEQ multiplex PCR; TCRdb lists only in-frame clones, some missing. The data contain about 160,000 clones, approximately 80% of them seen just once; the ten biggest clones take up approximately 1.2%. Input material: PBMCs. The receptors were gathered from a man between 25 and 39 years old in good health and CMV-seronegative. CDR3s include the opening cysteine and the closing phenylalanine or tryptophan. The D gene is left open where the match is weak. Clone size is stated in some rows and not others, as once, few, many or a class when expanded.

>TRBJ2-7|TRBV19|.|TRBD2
TGTGCCAGTAGTATACGACGCGGACTAGCGGGAGTGGGCTACGAGCAGTACTTC
CASSIRRGLAGVGYEQYF
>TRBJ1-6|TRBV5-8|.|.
TGTGCCAGCAGCTTGGAAGGCGGGAGCTCCTATAATTCACCCCTCCACTTT
CASSLEGGSSYNSPLHF
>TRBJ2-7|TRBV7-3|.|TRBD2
TGTGCCAGCAGCCCCCGGGGTAGCGGGAGGGGCGAGCAGTACTTC
CASSPRGSGRGEQYF
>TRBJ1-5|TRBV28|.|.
TGTGCCAGCAGTCCAACACAGGGTAATCAGCCCCAGCATTTT
CASSPTQGNQPQHF
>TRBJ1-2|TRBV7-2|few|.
TGTGCCAGCAGCCCGGGGGGCGCCGGGAGTGGCTACACCTTC
CASSPGGAGSGYTF
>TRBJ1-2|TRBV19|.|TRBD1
TGTGCCAGTAGTAATCCCGGGACAGGGAATTATGGCTACACCTTC
CASSNPGTGNYGYTF
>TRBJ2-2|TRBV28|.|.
TGTGCCAGCAGTCTCCCAATCCGCGGCGGGGAGCTGTTTTTT
CASSLPIRGGELFF
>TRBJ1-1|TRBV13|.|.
TGTGCCAGCAGCTTAGTCTGGGGGCGAGGGACTGAAGCTTTCTTT
CASSLVWGRGTEAFF
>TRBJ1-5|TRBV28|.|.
TGTGCCAGCAGAAGGGACAATAGCAATCAGCCCCAGCATTTT
CASRRDNSNQPQHF
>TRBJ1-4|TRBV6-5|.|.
TGTGCCAGCAGTTACTCCTGGGGGCGCAGTGAAAAACTGTTTTTT
CASSYSWGRSEKLFF
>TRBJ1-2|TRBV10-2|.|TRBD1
TGCGCCAGCAGAGAGGGGGCGCCTAACTATGGCTACACCTTC
CASREGAPNYGYTF
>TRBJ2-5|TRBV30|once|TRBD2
TGTGCCTGGGGCGGGGGGGTGGTGCACCAAGAGACCCAGTACTTC
CAWGGGVVHQETQYF
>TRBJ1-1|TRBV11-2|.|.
TGTGCCAGCAGCCCCGTCTTGGGGGGGCACGCTTTCTTT
CASSPVLGGHAFF
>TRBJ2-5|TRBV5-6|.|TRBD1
TGTGCCAGCAGCAGGGACAGGGGGCGGAGGGAGACCCAGTACTTC
CASSRDRGRRETQYF
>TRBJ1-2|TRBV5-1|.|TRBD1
TGCGCCAGCAGCTTCGGGACAGGCTATGGCTACACCTTC
CASSFGTGYGYTF
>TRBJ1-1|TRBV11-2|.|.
TGTGCCAGCAGCTTAGATCCAGGCCGGTTCACTGAAGCTTTCTTT
CASSLDPGRFTEAFF
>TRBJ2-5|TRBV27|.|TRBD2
TGTGCCAGCAGTTTCACTAGCGGGTCACAAGAGACCCAGTACTTC
CASSFTSGSQETQYF
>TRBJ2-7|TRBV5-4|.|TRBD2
TGTGCCAGCAGCTTGGCCGGGACTAGCGGGACGAACGAGCAGTACTTC
CASSLAGTSGTNEQYF
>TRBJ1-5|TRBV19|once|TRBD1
TGTGCCAGTAGAGACAGGGGAAACAATCAGCCCCAGCATTTT
CASRDRGNNQPQHF
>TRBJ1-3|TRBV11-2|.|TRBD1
TGTGCCAGCAGCTTAGGACAGGGTGGAAACACCATATATTTT
CASSLGQGGNTIYF
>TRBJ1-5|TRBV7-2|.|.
TGTGCCAGCAGCTTAGCTGGGCAGGGTAACAATCAGCCCCAGCATTTT
CASSLAGQGNNQPQHF
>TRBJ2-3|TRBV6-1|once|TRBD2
TGTGCCAGCAAGGCGGGAGGCGCAGATACGCAGTATTTT
CASKAGGADTQYF
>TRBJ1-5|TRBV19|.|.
TGTGCCAGTAGTCAACAGTCAGGGCAAGGAATGACAGGTCAGCCCCAGCATTTT
CASSQQSGQGMTGQPQHF